These T cell receptor beta chains were read from a single sample in a study of T cell responses to AZD1222 COVID-19 vaccine. Sequencing used immunoSEQ multiplex PCR; TCRdb keeps in-frame clones, though not all of them. Among some 90,000 clones, 70% to 90% were seen once, and the ten largest hold roughly 19%. This material consisted of peripheral blood, taken on day 0 of AZD1222 vaccination. The receptors come from an adult in good health. Both conserved end residues are part of each CDR3. D genes are given only for firm matches. For some rows the clone size is stated as once, few or many, or as a class when expanded; others skip it.

D	V	size	J	CDR3	DNA
NA	TRBV4-3	NA	TRBJ2-1	CASSQDLRYNEQFF	TGCGCCAGCAGCCAAGATCTGCGCTACAATGAGCAGTTCTTC
NA	TRBV5-5	NA	TRBJ1-2	CASSNDGRSYTF	TGTGCCAGCAGCAATGACGGCCGGAGCTACACCTTC
TRBD2	TRBV28	once	TRBJ2-1	CASWPSGRTYNEQFF	TGTGCCAGCTGGCCTAGCGGGAGAACCTACAATGAGCAGTTCTTC
NA	TRBV6-5	NA	TRBJ1-1	CASRQGGGPNTEAFF	TGTGCCAGCAGACAGGGAGGGGGACCGAACACTGAAGCTTTCTTT
NA	TRBV2	once	TRBJ2-2	CASTRGPPDGGELFF	TGTGCCAGCACCCGAGGGCCCCCCGATGGTGGGGAGCTGTTTTTT
TRBD1	TRBV6-6	NA	TRBJ2-4	CASSYGDRGTKNIQYF	TGTGCCAGCAGCTACGGGGACAGGGGGACCAAAAACATTCAGTACTTC
NA	TRBV12-5	NA	TRBJ2-5	CASGSWDTHQETQYF	TGTGCTAGTGGTTCCTGGGACACTCACCAAGAGACCCAGTACTTC
NA	TRBV19	NA	TRBJ1-2	CASKTAPNPSGGYTF	TGTGCCAGTAAAACTGCTCCGAATCCCTCGGGGGGCTACACCTTC
NA	TRBV4-3	NA	TRBJ1-3	CASSQGAQGLSGNTIYF	TGCGCCAGCAGCCAAGGAGCACAGGGACTCTCTGGAAACACCATATATTTT
TRBD2	TRBV27	NA	TRBJ2-5	CASSLSGTNQETQYF	TGTGCCAGCAGTTTGTCCGGGACTAACCAAGAGACCCAGTACTTC
NA	TRBV7-9	NA	TRBJ1-4	CASSPARFTTNEKLFF	TGTGCCAGCAGCCCGGCCAGGTTTACAACTAATGAAAAACTGTTTTTT
NA	TRBV12-3/TRBV12-4	once	TRBJ2-4	CASILGGTNIQYF	TGTGCCAGCATTTTAGGGGGAACTAACATTCAGTACTTC
TRBD1	TRBV7-2	NA	TRBJ2-7	CASSLARQGGYEQYF	TGTGCCAGCAGCTTGGCGAGACAGGGCGGCTACGAGCAGTACTTC
NA	TRBV11-3	NA	TRBJ1-1	CASSSTGEAFF	TGTGCCAGCAGCTCAACAGGGGAAGCTTTCTTT
TRBD1	TRBV5-4	NA	TRBJ1-2	CASSPSAGLQGAFNYGYTF	TGTGCCAGCAGCCCGTCCGCCGGATTACAGGGGGCCTTTAACTATGGCTACACCTTC
NA	TRBV9	NA	TRBJ2-3	CASSPRFTDTQYF	TGTGCCAGCAGCCCAAGGTTCACAGATACGCAGTATTTT
NA	TRBV7-9	NA	TRBJ1-4	CASSPPGEDNEKLFF	TGTGCCAGCAGCCCCCCAGGAGAGGATAATGAAAAACTGTTTTTT
NA	TRBV18	NA	TRBJ2-2	CASSPREAGARELFF	TGTGCCAGCTCACCACGAGAGGCAGGGGCTCGGGAGCTGTTTTTT
NA	TRBV4-2	NA	TRBJ1-1	CASSQDDTTPFF	TGTGCCAGCAGCCAGGATGACACAACACCTTTCTTT
NA	TRBV7-9	NA	TRBJ1-1	CASSLVADEAFF	TGTGCCAGCAGCTTAGTGGCGGATGAAGCTTTCTTT
TRBD2	TRBV9	NA	TRBJ2-2	CASSVSLAGAVTGELFF	TGTGCCAGCAGCGTATCCCTAGCGGGGGCCGTCACCGGGGAGCTGTTTTTT
NA	TRBV10-1	NA	TRBJ1-1	CAVNMNTEAFF	TGCGCCGTTAACATGAACACTGAAGCTTTCTTT
NA	TRBV7-2	NA	TRBJ1-6	CASSLDAGAGSPLHF	TGTGCCAGCAGCTTAGATGCGGGGGCTGGGTCACCCCTCCACTTT
TRBD1	TRBV4-2	NA	TRBJ2-7	CASSLSSRDRDYEQYF	TGTGCCAGCAGCCTGTCGTCCCGGGACAGGGACTACGAGCAGTACTTC
NA	TRBV5-1	NA	TRBJ2-6	CASNGGAPGANVLTF	TGCGCCAGCAACGGTGGGGCCCCTGGGGCCAACGTCCTGACTTTC
NA	TRBV5-1	NA	TRBJ2-7	CASSLLGDYEQYF	TGCGCCAGCAGCTTGTTGGGAGATTACGAGCAGTACTTC
NA	TRBV29-1	NA	TRBJ2-1	CSVVRTPSYNEQFF	TGCAGCGTTGTTAGGACTCCATCCTACAATGAGCAGTTCTTC
NA	TRBV6-5	NA	TRBJ1-6	CASTQGGPLHF	TGTGCCAGCACCCAAGGGGGACCCCTCCACTTT
TRBD1	TRBV2	NA	TRBJ1-6	CASSGTGDSPLHF	TGTGCCAGCAGCGGGACAGGGGATTCACCCCTCCACTTT
NA	TRBV4-3	NA	TRBJ1-2	CASSQEEGTPYGYTF	TGCGCCAGCAGCCAAGAGGAAGGGACACCCTATGGCTACACCTTC
NA	TRBV7-2	NA	TRBJ2-7	CASSFRDIIYEQYF	TGTGCCAGCAGCTTTCGGGACATCATCTACGAGCAGTACTTC
NA	TRBV9	NA	TRBJ1-2	CASSPDPQSGYTF	TGTGCCAGCAGCCCCGACCCTCAGTCTGGCTACACCTTC
NA	TRBV5-6	NA	TRBJ1-5	CASSTWGEQPQHF	TGTGCCAGCAGCACGTGGGGGGAGCAGCCCCAGCATTTT
NA	TRBV28	NA	TRBJ2-7	CASSPPRDEQYF	TGTGCCAGCAGTCCCCCCCGGGACGAGCAGTACTTC
NA	TRBV16	few	TRBJ1-5	CASSHSDGSNQPQHF	TGTGCCAGCAGCCATTCGGACGGTAGCAATCAGCCCCAGCATTTT
TRBD1	TRBV27	NA	TRBJ1-1	CASSLMQGDYTEAFF	TGTGCCAGCAGTTTAATGCAGGGGGATTATACTGAAGCTTTCTTT
TRBD1	TRBV7-3	NA	TRBJ1-2	CASSLGGTGANYGYTF	TGTGCCAGCAGCTTAGGTGGGACAGGGGCGAACTATGGCTACACCTTC
NA	TRBV15	NA	TRBJ2-2	CATRPGVLNTGELFF	TGTGCCACCCGTCCGGGGGTCCTGAACACCGGGGAGCTGTTTTTT
NA	TRBV12-3/TRBV12-4	NA	TRBJ1-1	CASSLSGNTEAFF	TGTGCCAGCAGTTTAAGTGGGAACACTGAAGCTTTCTTT
NA	TRBV29-1	few	TRBJ1-3	CSVLVGNTIYF	TGCAGCGTCCTAGTAGGAAACACCATATATTTT
NA	TRBV5-1	NA	TRBJ1-5	CASRAGLSNQPQHF	TGCGCCAGCAGGGCGGGACTAAGCAATCAGCCCCAGCATTTT
TRBD1	TRBV5-5	NA	TRBJ1-5	CASSLAPGQGTGQPQHF	TGTGCCAGCAGCTTGGCTCCGGGACAGGGGACAGGTCAGCCCCAGCATTTT
TRBD1	TRBV19	few	TRBJ1-2	CASSIATQGDAIYGYTF	TGTGCCAGTAGTATAGCGACACAGGGGGACGCGATCTATGGCTACACCTTC
NA	TRBV3-1/TRBV3-2	NA	TRBJ1-1	CASSQTGRTEAFF	TGTGCCAGCAGCCAGACGGGAAGGACTGAAGCTTTCTTT
NA	TRBV5-1	few	TRBJ1-2	CASSLRQNYGYTF	TGCGCCAGCAGCTTGAGGCAGAACTATGGCTACACCTTC
TRBD1	TRBV14	NA	TRBJ2-3	CASSQENRGQGKGTDTQYF	TGTGCCAGCAGCCAAGAGAACAGGGGGCAAGGGAAAGGCACAGATACGCAGTATTTT
NA	TRBV6-2/TRBV6-3	NA	TRBJ1-5	CASTPDIYQPQHF	TGTGCCAGCACCCCAGACATCTATCAGCCCCAGCATTTT
NA	TRBV10-3	once	TRBJ2-2	CAIFGEGTGELFF	TGTGCCATTTTCGGAGAGGGCACCGGGGAGCTGTTTTTT
NA	TRBV7-9	NA	TRBJ1-2	CASSLGRLGGYTF	TGTGCCAGCAGCTTAGGTCGGCTGGGCGGCTACACCTTC
NA	TRBV7-2	once	TRBJ1-2	CASSSGANYGYTF	TGTGCCAGCAGCTCCGGGGCGAACTATGGCTACACCTTC
NA	TRBV19	NA	TRBJ1-1	CASTPGGVWNTEAFF	TGTGCCAGTACCCCCGGGGGCGTATGGAACACTGAAGCTTTCTTT
NA	TRBV28	NA	TRBJ1-4	CASRTNEKLFF	TGTGCCAGCAGAACCAATGAAAAACTGTTTTTT
NA	TRBV7-2	NA	TRBJ1-1	CASSSGQLLEAFF	TGTGCCAGCAGCTCCGGACAGTTGTTAGAAGCTTTCTTT
TRBD1	TRBV6-1	NA	TRBJ2-7	CASSRGTGAYEQYF	TGTGCCAGCAGTAGGGGGACAGGGGCCTACGAGCAGTACTTC
NA	TRBV2	NA	TRBJ2-5	CASSRGLFETQYF	TGTGCCAGCAGTAGGGGCTTGTTTGAGACCCAGTACTTC